Following are 18 T cell receptor beta chains from one sample sequenced in a study of blood T cell repertoires in COVID-19. Assay used: immunoSEQ multiplex PCR; TCRdb lists only in-frame clones, some missing. This table holds about 210,000 clones, around 81% found once. Sequencing used PBMCs or T cells enriched from blood (not recorded which). Receptors were obtained from a woman aged 45-65 years with acute COVID-19.

The V and J genes are TRBV15 and TRBJ2-5; possible D gene TRBD1, 5 bases. CDR1 is LNHNV, CDR2 YYDKDF, per germline (reference sequence). Deletions cut 2 bases from V and 1 base from J, with 5 bases between. This CDR3 has 13 amino acids. CDR3 loop: CATSRQGQETQYF. The CDR3 nucleotides are TGTGCCACCAGCAGACAGGGCCAAGAGACCCAGTACTTC. Filled out from reference TRBV15 and TRBJ2-5, the complete variable domain reads DAMVIQNPRYQVTQFGKPVTLSCSQTLNHNVMYWYQQKSSQAPKLLFHYYDKDFNNEADTPDNFQSRRPNTSFCFLDIRSPGLGDTAMYLCATSRQGQETQYFGPGTRLLVL.

V gene TRBV19 combines with J gene TRBJ2-7; 7 bases line up with TRBD1. V lost 5 bases, J lost 5 bases, and 6 bases stayed unmatched. The CDR3 has 13 amino acids. Per germline, CDR1 LNHDA and CDR2 SQIVND (reference sequence). CDR3 in DNA: TGTGCCAGTAGTGCACAGACAGGGCACGAGCAGTACTTC. Amino acids: CASSAQTGHEQYF.

The chain uses TRBV5-6 and TRBJ2-6; D is perhaps TRBD1 (6 bases). This CDR3 has 18 residues. The germline V gene has CDR1 SGHDT and CDR2 YYEEEE. The germline V and J ends were trimmed by 3 bases and 0 bases, with 16 bases remaining between them. The CDR3 DNA sequence: TGTGCCAGCAGCTCCCCAGTGGACAGTAACTCTGGGGCCAACGTCCTGACTTTC. Amino acids: CASSSPVDSNSGANVLTF.

This chain uses TRBV2 with TRBJ2-1; 14 bases map to TRBD2. Germline V gives CDR1 SNHLY, CDR2 FYNNEI. The CDR3 is 14 residues long. Trimming removed 6 bases from V and 6 bases from J; junction bases left unmatched: 1. CDR3 protein: CASRTSGRANEQFF. CDR3 DNA: TGTGCCAGCAGGACTAGCGGGAGGGCCAATGAGCAGTTCTTC.

V gene TRBV7-2 combines with J gene TRBJ2-1, with 8 positions matching TRBD2. With 4 bases clipped from V and 5 bases from J, the junction kept 7 bases outside the gene matches. The CDR3 is 15 residues long. Germline values: CDR1 SGHTA, CDR2 FQGNSA. The CDR3 coding sequence is TGTGCCAGCAGCTACCTCGGGGGGGTTAACAATGAGCAGTTCTTC. It codes for CASSYLGGVNNEQFF.

This clone turned up a few times. The chain combines TRBV5-5 with TRBJ2-3, with 8 bases aligning to TRBD2. J was trimmed by 2 bases and V by 6 bases; bases with no gene match: 8. Germline V gives CDR1 SGHKS, CDR2 YYEKEE (reference sequence). The CDR3 totals 15 residues. The CDR3 sequence is CASTRTSRDTDTQYF. CDR3 nucleotides: TGTGCCAGCACCCGGACTAGCAGAGACACAGATACGCAGTATTTT.

CDR3 in DNA: TGTGCCAGCAGCCCACGGACTAAGAGCACAGATACGCAGTATTTT. Its protein product is CASSPRTKSTDTQYF. The chain combines TRBV7-2 with TRBJ2-3, with D possibly TRBD2 on 6 matching bases. V was trimmed by 5 bases and J by 0 bases, leaving 12 bases between them. Per the germline V gene, CDR1 is SGHTA and CDR2 is FQGNSA. The CDR3 consists of 15 residues.

V and J are TRBV4-3 and TRBJ2-7, with 8 positions matching TRBD2. This CDR3 has 16 amino acids. Germline V gives CDR1 LGHNA, CDR2 YSLEER. The V and J ends lost 1 base and 4 bases, in that order; junction bases with no gene match: 9. The CDR3 DNA reads TGCGCCAGCAGCCAAGGAGCGGGAGATAGTTATTACGAGCAGTACTTC. Translating it yields CASSQGAGDSYYEQYF.

This chain links TRBV10-2 with TRBJ2-4; D might be TRBD2 (6 bases). V was pared by 2 bases and J by 6 bases, with 17 bases between. This CDR3 has 16 amino acids. In germline, CDR1 is WSHSY, CDR2 SAAADI. The CDR3 DNA is TGCGCCAGCAGTGAGGTCGGCGGTTCCGGGAGAAACATTCAGTACTTC. Its protein is CASSEVGGSGRNIQYF.

V and J are TRBV19 and TRBJ1-2; D gene unclear. The CDR3 covers 14 residues. The V gene lost 4 bases and the J gene lost 2 bases, with 11 bases spanning the gap. Germline V lookup: CDR1 LNHDA, CDR2 SQIVND (reference sequence). This chain's CDR3 is CASSNKGSNYGYTF. The CDR3 nucleotides read TGTGCCAGTAGTAATAAAGGGAGCAACTATGGCTACACCTTC.

This chain joins TRBV5-4 and TRBJ2-4; a weak D match, TRBD2 (6 bases). The V gene lost 3 bases and the J gene lost 10 bases, with 20 bases spanning the gap. CDR1 and CDR2 (germline): SGHNT, YYREEE (reference sequence). The CDR3 is 15 amino acids. DNA for the CDR3: TGTGCCAGCAGCTCCCAGGAGGGAACCTTGGCTATTCAGTACTTC. Translating it yields CASSSQEGTLAIQYF.

The chain joins TRBV5-4 to TRBJ2-7; D is unresolved. CDR3 length: 11 amino acids. Per germline, CDR1 SGHNT and CDR2 YYREEE (reference sequence). Trimming shortened V by 3 bases and J by 3 bases, and 4 bases separated the two germline ends. The DNA of the CDR3 is TGTGCCAGCAGCTCTTACTACGAGCAGTACTTC. This encodes CASSSYYEQYF.

This chain joins TRBV6-4 and TRBJ2-7; TRBD1 is a possible D gene (8 bases). The CDR3 length is 14 residues. CDR1 MRHNA and CDR2 SNTAGT come from the germline V gene. V lost 3 bases and J 2 bases, leaving 11 bases between the germline ends. In DNA, the CDR3 is TGTGCCAGCAGTGAACAGGGGGGGCCCTACGAGCAGTACTTC. It specifies CASSEQGGPYEQYF.

V gene TRBV24-1 combines with J gene TRBJ2-6, with TRBD2 identical over 12 bases. Germline V gives CDR1 KGHDR, CDR2 SFDVKD. The CDR3 is 19 amino acids. Trimming took 3 bases from V and 2 from J; bases not matched to a gene: 7. CDR3 loop: CATSDPGLAGGTGANVLTF. The CDR3 nucleotides read TGTGCCACCAGTGATCCGGGTCTAGCGGGAGGGACTGGGGCCAACGTCCTGACTTTC.

V and J are TRBV12-3 or TRBV12-4 and TRBJ1-1; D not certain. V was shortened by 3 bases and J by 3 bases, with 8 bases between the two germline ends. This CDR3 is built from 13 residues. Written as DNA, the CDR3 is TGTGCCAGCAGTTTTCATCAATACACTGAAGCTTTCTTT. It specifies CASSFHQYTEAFF.

The chain carries TRBV28 and TRBJ1-2, with D uncertain. The CDR3 is made up of 12 amino acids. The germline V gene has CDR1 MDHEN and CDR2 SYDVKM. The ends were cut back, 5 bases at V and 5 bases at J, with 9 bases in the middle. CDR3 DNA: TGTGCCAGCAGTCGCGCGGTATATGGCTACACCTTC. Translating it yields CASSRAVYGYTF.

This rearrangement joins TRBV5-6 to TRBJ2-7; 9 bases match TRBD2. The CDR3 is 16 residues long. The germline V gene encodes CDR1 SGHDT and CDR2 YYEEEE. V lost 3 bases to trimming and J lost 6 bases; unmatched junction nucleotides: 13. Here the CDR3 DNA reads TGTGCCAGCAGCTCCCTGACGCGGAGCGGGAGGCCCGAGCAGTACTTC. Its protein product is CASSSLTRSGRPEQYF.

This chain joins TRBV7-3 and TRBJ1-1; D is uncertain. This CDR3 is 15 amino acids long. Per the germline V gene, CDR1 is SGHTA and CDR2 is FQGTGA. Trimming took 3 bases from V and 3 from J, leaving 14 bases between them. The CDR3: CASSFRGPWDTEAFF. The CDR3 nucleotides are TGTGCCAGCAGCTTCCGGGGTCCGTGGGACACTGAAGCTTTCTTT. The complete variable domain, with remaining parts taken from reference TRBV7-3 and TRBJ1-1, reads GAGVSQTPSNKVTEKGKYVELRCDPISGHTALYWYRQSLGQGPEFLIYFQGTGAADDSGLPNDRFFAVRPEGSVSTLKIQRTERGDSAVYLCASSFRGPWDTEAFFGQGTRLTVV.